The 21 T cell receptor beta chains below come from one sample, sequenced in a study of graft-versus-host responses after intestinal transplantation (dated by TCRdb to the early 2020s). Libraries were prepared through the immunoSEQ multiplex PCR assay. TCRdb retrieved this table from immuneACCESS and kept in-frame rearrangements only. Not all clones are present; in checked studies, unresolved V genes account for under half, and no reason is known for the remainder. Within this sample are about 110,000 clones, with roughly 87% of them counted one time only. The ten largest clones take up 0.71% of the sample. These receptors' antigens are unknown. The sample's time point label, decoded: cells obtained before transplantation from donor or recipient. Sample: unstimulated CD4+ T cells sorted from spleen or lymph node cells, taken before transplant. These TCRs come from a human donor who was the organ donor for an intestinal transplant.

The chain carries TRBV5-1 and TRBJ2-1, with TRBD1 matching 8 bases. Germline lookup yields CDR1 SGHRS and CDR2 YFSETQ. Trimming removed 4 bases from V and 0 bases from J; junction bases left unmatched: 6. CDR3 length: 16 amino acids. Here the CDR3 reads CASSVGQGGSYNEQFF. CDR3 nucleotides: TGCGCCAGCAGCGTAGGACAGGGCGGCTCCTACAATGAGCAGTTCTTC.

The chain links TRBV5-1 to TRBJ1-6, with D hard to call. V was pared by 4 bases and J by 4 bases, with 15 bases between. The CDR3 totals 16 residues. Germline assignment: CDR1 SGHRS and CDR2 YFSETQ. The DNA for the CDR3 is TGCGCCAGCAGCGCGGCCGGCCAGGAATATAATTCACCCCTCCACTTT. Protein product: CASSAAGQEYNSPLHF. The variable domain in full, with the rest retrieved from reference TRBV5-1 and TRBJ1-6, is KAGVTQTPRYLIKTRGQQVTLSCSPISGHRSVSWYQQTPGQGLQFLFEYFSETQRNKGNFPGRFSGRQFSNSRSEMNVSTLELGDSALYLCASSAAGQEYNSPLHFGNGTRLTVT.

The chain employs TRBV5-5 and TRBJ2-5; D is ambiguous. The V and J ends lost 4 bases and 4 bases respectively, with 11 bases between them. There are 13 residues in the CDR3. Per the germline V gene, CDR1 is SGHKS and CDR2 is YYEKEE (reference sequence). CDR3 amino acids: CASSPTYGETQYF. Here the CDR3 DNA reads TGTGCCAGCAGCCCGACCTACGGAGAGACCCAGTACTTC.

This chain uses TRBV5-8 with TRBJ2-1; 9 bases are shared with TRBD2. CDR3 size: 17 residues. With V trimmed by 4 bases and J by 1 base, 9 bases remained unmatched. CDR1 is SGHTS and CDR2 is YDEGEE in the germline V gene. This CDR3 reads CASSRTSGLPSYNEQFF. The CDR3 DNA reads TGTGCCAGCAGCCGAACTAGCGGGCTCCCGTCCTACAATGAGCAGTTCTTC. Looking up the rest from reference TRBV5-8 and TRBJ2-1 gives the full variable domain: EAGVTQSPTHLIKTRGQQATLRCSPISGHTSVYWYQQALGLGLQFLLWYDEGEERNRGNFPPRFSGRQFPNYSSELNVNALELEDSALYLCASSRTSGLPSYNEQFFGPGTRLTVL.

This clone was detected only a few times. This chain connects TRBV19 to TRBJ1-5; D possibly corresponds to TRBD1 (5 bases). Per the germline V gene, CDR1 is LNHDA and CDR2 is SQIVND (reference sequence). Trimming cost V 5 bases and J 3 bases, with 17 bases left between them. The CDR3 consists of 16 residues. CDR3 coding DNA: TGTGCCAGTAGTCATCTGGACATCGGGTACAATCAGCCCCAGCATTTT. Translation: CASSHLDIGYNQPQHF.

V is TRBV7-9 and J is TRBJ2-1; 10 positions agree with TRBD2. After removal of 1 base from V and 10 bases from J, the junction contained 13 bases not matched to a gene. Germline loops: CDR1 SEHNR, CDR2 FQNEAQ (reference sequence). This CDR3 spans 17 amino acids. This chain's CDR3 is CASSLDPSGGPKKEQFF. In nucleotides, the CDR3 is TGTGCCAGCAGCTTAGACCCTAGCGGGGGCCCAAAGAAGGAGCAGTTCTTC.

V usage is TRBV5-1 and J usage is TRBJ2-7; D is unresolved. CDR1 is SGHRS, CDR2 YFSETQ, per germline. The V end was cut by 0 bases, the J end by 5 bases, with 12 bases between. This CDR3 comprises 14 residues. The CDR3 DNA follows: TGCGCCAGCAGCTTGGTGCGACGGGCCGACGAGCAGTACTTC. The encoded protein is CASSLVRRADEQYF. Based on the CDR3 plus reference TRBV5-1 and TRBJ2-7, the full variable domain is KAGVTQTPRYLIKTRGQQVTLSCSPISGHRSVSWYQQTPGQGLQFLFEYFSETQRNKGNFPGRFSGRQFSNSRSEMNVSTLELGDSALYLCASSLVRRADEQYFGPGTRLTVT.

This sequence joins TRBV4-1 and TRBJ2-5; D not certain. V shed 6 bases and J shed 1 base, with 12 bases lying between them. Germline loops: CDR1 MGHRA, CDR2 YSYEKL. The CDR3 length is 14 residues. CDR3 coding DNA: TGCGCCAGCAGACTTGACCACCTCCAAGAGACCCAGTACTTC. This codes for CASRLDHLQETQYF.

V and J are TRBV18 and TRBJ2-3, with D possibly matching TRBD2 (6 bases). In germline, CDR1 is KGHSH, CDR2 LQKENI. This CDR3 is built from 14 residues. V dropped 2 bases and J dropped 4 bases, with 10 bases sitting between them. CDR3: CASSPDLASDTQYF. CDR3 in DNA: TGTGCCAGCTCACCAGACCTAGCGTCAGATACGCAGTATTTT.

This clone showed up just once. The J gene is TRBJ2-3, the V gene TRBV19; no clear D gene. Germline V gene lookup returns CDR1 LNHDA and CDR2 SQIVND (reference sequence). This CDR3 comprises 14 residues. V dropped 3 bases and J dropped 2 bases, with 9 bases sitting between them. CDR3 DNA sequence: TGTGCCAGTAGTATCTCCAGAAACACAGATACGCAGTATTTT. It translates to CASSISRNTDTQYF. The variable domain in full, completed from reference TRBV19 and TRBJ2-3, reads DGGITQSPKYLFRKEGQNVTLSCEQNLNHDAMYWYRQDPGQGLRLIYYSQIVNDFQKGDIAEGYSVSREKKESFPLTVTSAQKNPTAFYLCASSISRNTDTQYFGPGTRLTVL.

The gene calls are TRBV4-1 and TRBJ2-2, with 9 bases lining up with TRBD1. With 1 base clipped from V and 4 bases from J, the junction kept 16 bases outside the gene matches. CDR1 MGHRA and CDR2 YSYEKL come from the germline V gene. The CDR3 loop spans 20 amino acids. Here the CDR3 reads CASSQAQALQGARSTGELFF. The CDR3 nucleotides are TGCGCCAGCAGCCAAGCCCAAGCCCTACAGGGGGCGAGGAGCACCGGGGAGCTGTTTTTT.

The chain combines TRBV5-1 with TRBJ2-5; the D gene is possibly TRBD1 (5 bases). Trimming removed 0 bases at V and 4 bases at J, with 7 bases between. There are 13 residues in the CDR3. Per germline, CDR1 SGHRS and CDR2 YFSETQ. CDR3 DNA: TGCGCCAGCAGCTTGGGGGGCATAGAGACCCAGTACTTC. Translating it yields CASSLGGIETQYF.

This clone has only a few counts. This chain joins TRBV6-1 and TRBJ2-3; D perhaps matches TRBD2 (5 bases). The CDR3 totals 14 residues. The germline CDR1 and CDR2 sequences are MNHNS and SASEGT. V dropped 8 bases and J dropped 5 bases, with 17 bases sitting between them. CDR3 loop: CASRGRLERDTQYF. In nucleotides, the CDR3 is TGTGCCAGCCGGGGTCGGCTAGAGCGAGATACGCAGTATTTT.

The gene calls are TRBV7-3 and TRBJ2-2, with D possibly matching TRBD1 (6 bases). The CDR3 is 13 amino acids. Trimming left V 4 bases short and J 3 bases short, with 6 bases between. Germline V gene lookup returns CDR1 SGHTA and CDR2 FQGTGA. For the CDR3, the DNA is TGTGCCAGCAGCTACAGGGACACCGGGGAGCTGTTTTTT. Encoded protein: CASSYRDTGELFF.

Only one count was recorded for this clone. This sequence joins TRBV7-9 and TRBJ1-6, with D hard to call. V was shortened by 4 bases and J by 10 bases, with 20 bases between the two germline ends. The CDR3 spans 16 residues. Germline CDR1 SEHNR, CDR2 FQNEAQ (reference sequence). CDR3 in DNA: TGTGCCAGCAGCTCGTCCCGGGTTCCAACGAGGTCACCCCTCCACTTT. Protein sequence: CASSSSRVPTRSPLHF.

CDR3 sequence (DNA): TGCAGCGTAGGAGGACTTGCGGGAGGCGAGCAGTACTTC. Translation gives CSVGGLAGGEQYF. This chain joins TRBV29-1 and TRBJ2-7, with 8 bases fitting TRBD2. V shed 6 bases and J 6 bases; nucleotides not matched to a gene: 10. Germline V lookup: CDR1 SQVTM, CDR2 ANQGSEA. CDR3 length equals 13 residues.

The chain recombines TRBV7-2 with TRBJ2-5; 13 bases agree with TRBD2. Looked up from germline, CDR1 is SGHTA and CDR2 is FQGNSA. V lost 1 base, J lost 3 bases, and 2 bases stayed unmatched. The CDR3 sequence is 16 residues long. The DNA for the CDR3 is TGTGCCAGCAGCTTAGGACTAGCGGGGGGAAAAGAGACCCAGTACTTC. It encodes CASSLGLAGGKETQYF.

The rearrangement uses TRBV30 and TRBJ1-2; D is perhaps TRBD1 (5 bases). V was pared by 1 base and J by 4 bases, with 16 bases between. This CDR3 comprises 15 residues. In germline, CDR1 is GTSNPN, CDR2 SVGIG (reference sequence). The CDR3 spells CAWSGAPGPAYGYTF. The CDR3 region has the DNA TGTGCCTGGAGTGGGGCTCCAGGGCCCGCCTATGGCTACACCTTC.

V and J are TRBV10-1 and TRBJ2-1; a possible D gene is TRBD2 (5 bases). Trimming stripped 0 bases from V and 7 bases from J, with 16 bases between. Germline CDR1 reads WNHNN; CDR2 reads SYGVQD (reference sequence). This CDR3 is 16 amino acids long. The CDR3 sequence: CASSESHRTLGNEQFF. The CDR3 nucleotides read TGCGCCAGCAGTGAGTCCCACCGGACTTTGGGTAATGAGCAGTTCTTC.

The chain carries TRBV7-3 and TRBJ2-1; TRBD2 might be the D (6 bases). V was clipped by 5 bases and J by 5 bases, with 22 bases between them. From germline, CDR1 is SGHTA and CDR2 FQGTGA. The CDR3 is 17 residues long. The CDR3 loop reads CASSTPGTGTLDNEQFF. CDR3 sequence (DNA): TGTGCCAGCAGCACACCTGGAACCGGGACTCTAGACAATGAGCAGTTCTTC.

The chain employs TRBV7-2 and TRBJ1-1; D remains ambiguous. The CDR3 contains 13 residues. From germline, CDR1 is SGHTA and CDR2 FQGNSA. Trimming removed 3 bases at V and 3 bases at J, with 8 bases between. The CDR3 loop is CASSFVGYTEAFF. The CDR3 DNA is TGTGCCAGCAGCTTTGTGGGGTACACTGAAGCTTTCTTT.